This TCR beta chain was captured in a study of OX40 agonist ivuxolimab in advanced cancers. Overall study context: Two patients with cutaneous melanoma and one with hepatocellular carcinoma, three in total, showed partial responses.

The V segment lost 7 bases and the J segment 0 bases; nucleotides outside the gene matches: 8. Germline CDR1 is LNHDA and CDR2 is SQIVND (reference sequence). The CDR3 is made up of 17 amino acids. Autoimmune disease history or systemic immunosuppression led to patient exclusion. This table comes from immunoSEQ multiplex PCR, and its TCRdb copy is limited to in-frame clones, with some not included. The sample lists just under 85,000 clones, about 88% occurring once. The sequencing used CD4+ or CD8+ T cells sorted from blood, collected in a trial of the OX40 agonist ivuxolimab. This receptor was taken from an adult with an advanced solid tumor such as melanoma, head and neck, liver or kidney cancer. This sequence joins TRBV19 and TRBJ2-3; 12 positions match TRBD2. The CDR3 loop reads CASTELGTSGSTDTQYF. The CDR3, as DNA: TGTGCCAGTACTGAACTCGGGACTAGCGGGAGCACAGATACGCAGTATTTT.